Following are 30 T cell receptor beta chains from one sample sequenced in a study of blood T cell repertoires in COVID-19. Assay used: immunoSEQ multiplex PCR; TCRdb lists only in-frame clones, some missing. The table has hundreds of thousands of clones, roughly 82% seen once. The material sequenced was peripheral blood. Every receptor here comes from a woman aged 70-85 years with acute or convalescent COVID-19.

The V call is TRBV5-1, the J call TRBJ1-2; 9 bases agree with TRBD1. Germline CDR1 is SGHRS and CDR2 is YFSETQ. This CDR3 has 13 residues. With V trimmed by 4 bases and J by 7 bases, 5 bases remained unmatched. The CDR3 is CASSPGQGFGYTF. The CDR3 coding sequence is TGCGCCAGCAGCCCGGGACAGGGATTTGGCTACACCTTC.

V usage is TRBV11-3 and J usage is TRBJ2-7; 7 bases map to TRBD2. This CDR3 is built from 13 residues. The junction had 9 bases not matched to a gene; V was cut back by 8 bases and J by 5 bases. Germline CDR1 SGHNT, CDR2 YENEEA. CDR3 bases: TGTGCCAGCCTTGGGGGGGGAGGGAACGAGCAGTACTTC. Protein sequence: CASLGGGGNEQYF.

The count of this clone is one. In DNA, the CDR3 is TGTGCCAGTAGTACCCCCCCGGGCAGGGGTAATTCACCCCTCCACTTT. This gives the protein CASSTPPGRGNSPLHF. The J gene is TRBJ1-6, the V gene TRBV19, with D perhaps matching TRBD1 (6 bases). This CDR3 is 16 amino acids long. CDR1 LNHDA and CDR2 SQIVND come from the germline V gene (reference sequence). The V and J ends lost 4 bases and 6 bases respectively, with 16 bases between them.

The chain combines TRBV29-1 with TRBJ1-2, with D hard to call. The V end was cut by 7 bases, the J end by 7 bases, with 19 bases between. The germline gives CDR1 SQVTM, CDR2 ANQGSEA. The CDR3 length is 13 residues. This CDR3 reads CSAEGLKKGGYTF. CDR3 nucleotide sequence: TGCAGCGCCGAGGGCCTAAAAAAGGGTGGCTACACCTTC.

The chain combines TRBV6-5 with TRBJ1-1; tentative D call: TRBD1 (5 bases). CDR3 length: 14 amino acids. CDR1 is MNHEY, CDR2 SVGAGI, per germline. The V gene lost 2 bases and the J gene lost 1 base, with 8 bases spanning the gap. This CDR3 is CASSYVDRNTEAFF. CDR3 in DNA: TGTGCCAGCAGTTACGTTGACAGGAACACTGAAGCTTTCTTT.

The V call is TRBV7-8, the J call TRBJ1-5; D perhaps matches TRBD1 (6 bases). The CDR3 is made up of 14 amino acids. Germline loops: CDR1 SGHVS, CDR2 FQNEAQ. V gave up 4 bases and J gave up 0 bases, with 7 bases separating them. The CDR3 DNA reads TGTGCCAGCAGCTCCAGGGGTAGCAATCAGCCCCAGCATTTT. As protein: CASSSRGSNQPQHF.

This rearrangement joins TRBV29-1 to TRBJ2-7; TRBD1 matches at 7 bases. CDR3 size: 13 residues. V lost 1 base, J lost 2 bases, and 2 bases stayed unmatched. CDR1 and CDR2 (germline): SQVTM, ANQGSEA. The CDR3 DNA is TGCAGCGTTGAAGGGGGACAGCCCTACGAGCAGTACTTC. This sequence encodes CSVEGGQPYEQYF.

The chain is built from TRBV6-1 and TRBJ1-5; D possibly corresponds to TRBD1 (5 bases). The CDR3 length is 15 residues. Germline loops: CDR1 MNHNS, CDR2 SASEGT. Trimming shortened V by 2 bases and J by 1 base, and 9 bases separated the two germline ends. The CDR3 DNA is TGTGCCAGCAGTGAATGGCAGGGCAGCAATCAGCCCCAGCATTTT. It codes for CASSEWQGSNQPQHF.

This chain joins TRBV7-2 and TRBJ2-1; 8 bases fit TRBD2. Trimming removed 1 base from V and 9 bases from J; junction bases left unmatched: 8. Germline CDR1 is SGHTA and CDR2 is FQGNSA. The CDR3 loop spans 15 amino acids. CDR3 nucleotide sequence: TGTGCCAGCAGCTTAGAAACTAGCGGCCTTCGTGAGCAGTTCTTC. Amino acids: CASSLETSGLREQFF.

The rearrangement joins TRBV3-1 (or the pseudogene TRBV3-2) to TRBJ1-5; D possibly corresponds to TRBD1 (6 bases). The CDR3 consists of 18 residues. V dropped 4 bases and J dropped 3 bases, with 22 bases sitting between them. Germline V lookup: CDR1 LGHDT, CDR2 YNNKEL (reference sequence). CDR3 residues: CASSPPNGGGRYNQPQHF. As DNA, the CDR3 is TGTGCCAGCAGCCCCCCGAATGGGGGGGGCCGTTACAATCAGCCCCAGCATTTT.

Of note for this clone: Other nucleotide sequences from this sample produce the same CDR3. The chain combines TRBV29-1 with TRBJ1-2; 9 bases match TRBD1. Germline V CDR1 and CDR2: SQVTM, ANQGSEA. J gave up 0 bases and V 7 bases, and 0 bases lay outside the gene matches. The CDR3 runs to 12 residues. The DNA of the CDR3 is TGCAGCGGACAGGGGGCTAACTATGGCTACACCTTC. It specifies CSGQGANYGYTF. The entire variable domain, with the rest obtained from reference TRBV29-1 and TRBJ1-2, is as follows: SAVISQKPSRDICQRGTSLTIQCQVDSQVTMMFWYRQQPGQSLTLIATANQGSEATYESGFVIDKFPISRPNLTFSTLTVSNMSPEDSSIYLCSGQGANYGYTFGSGTRLTVV.

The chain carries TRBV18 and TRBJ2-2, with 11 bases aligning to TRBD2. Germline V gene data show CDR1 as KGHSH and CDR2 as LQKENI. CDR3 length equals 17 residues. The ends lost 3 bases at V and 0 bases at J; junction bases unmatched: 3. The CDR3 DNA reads TGTGCCAGCTCACCGGCTAGCGGGGGGTCGAACACCGGGGAGCTGTTTTTT. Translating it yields CASSPASGGSNTGELFF.

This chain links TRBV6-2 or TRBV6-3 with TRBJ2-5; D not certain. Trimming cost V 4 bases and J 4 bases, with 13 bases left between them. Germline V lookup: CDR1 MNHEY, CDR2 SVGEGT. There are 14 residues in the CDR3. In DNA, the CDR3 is TGTGCCAGCAGTTCCCCCCGGGTGGGAGAGACCCAGTACTTC. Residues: CASSSPRVGETQYF.

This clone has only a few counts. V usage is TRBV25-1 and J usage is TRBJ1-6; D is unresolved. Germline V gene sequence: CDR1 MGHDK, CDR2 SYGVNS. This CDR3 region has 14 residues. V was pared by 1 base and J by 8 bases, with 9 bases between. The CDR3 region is CASSELGSDSPLHF. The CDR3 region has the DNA TGTGCCAGCAGTGAATTAGGGAGCGATTCACCCCTCCACTTT.

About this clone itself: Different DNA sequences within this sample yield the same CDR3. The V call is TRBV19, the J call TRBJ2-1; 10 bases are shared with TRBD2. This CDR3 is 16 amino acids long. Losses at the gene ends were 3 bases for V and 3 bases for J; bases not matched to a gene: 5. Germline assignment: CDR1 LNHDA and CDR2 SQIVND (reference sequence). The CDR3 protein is CASSIQAGGFYNEQFF. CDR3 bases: TGTGCCAGTAGTATTCAAGCGGGGGGGTTCTACAATGAGCAGTTCTTC.

This CDR3 is CATSDFPTVYGYTF. The CDR3 DNA is TGTGCCACCAGTGATTTCCCGACAGTCTATGGCTACACCTTC. This chain uses TRBV24-1 with TRBJ1-2; a possible D gene is TRBD1 (5 bases). Germline V gene sequence: CDR1 KGHDR, CDR2 SFDVKD. The CDR3 contains 14 residues. Trimming took off 1 base at V and 4 bases at J, with 9 bases between the two ends.

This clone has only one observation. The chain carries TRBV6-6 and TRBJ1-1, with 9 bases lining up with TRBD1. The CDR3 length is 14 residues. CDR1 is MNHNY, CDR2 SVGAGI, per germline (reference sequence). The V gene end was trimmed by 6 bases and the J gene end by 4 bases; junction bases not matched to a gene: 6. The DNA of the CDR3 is TGTGCCAGCAGCCCACAGGGGGCTCCCACTGAAGCTTTCTTT. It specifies CASSPQGAPTEAFF.

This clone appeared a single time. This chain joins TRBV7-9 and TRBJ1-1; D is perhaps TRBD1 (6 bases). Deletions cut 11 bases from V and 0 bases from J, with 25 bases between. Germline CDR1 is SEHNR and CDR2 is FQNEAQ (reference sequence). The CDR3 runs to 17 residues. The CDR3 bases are TGTGCCGGCTATGAAGCGTTTGCCGGGACACTGAACACTGAAGCTTTCTTT. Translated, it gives CAGYEAFAGTLNTEAFF.

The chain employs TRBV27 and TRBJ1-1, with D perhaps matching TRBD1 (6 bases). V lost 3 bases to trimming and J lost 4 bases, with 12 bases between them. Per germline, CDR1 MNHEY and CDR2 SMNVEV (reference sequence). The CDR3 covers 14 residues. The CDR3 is CASSFRGAVTEAFF. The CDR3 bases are TGTGCCAGCAGTTTCCGGGGGGCGGTCACTGAAGCTTTCTTT.

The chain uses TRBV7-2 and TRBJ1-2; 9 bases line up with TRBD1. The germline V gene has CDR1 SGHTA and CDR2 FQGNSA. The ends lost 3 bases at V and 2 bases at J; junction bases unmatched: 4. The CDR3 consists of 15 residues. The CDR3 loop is CASSFRDRDNYGYTF. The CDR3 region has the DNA TGTGCCAGCAGCTTCCGGGACAGGGACAACTATGGCTACACCTTC.

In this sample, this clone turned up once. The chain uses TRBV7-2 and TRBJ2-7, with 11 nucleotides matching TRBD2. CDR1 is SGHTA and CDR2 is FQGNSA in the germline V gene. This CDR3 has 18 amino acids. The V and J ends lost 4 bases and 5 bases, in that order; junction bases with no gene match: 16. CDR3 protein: CASSWKGGTSGGHHEQYF. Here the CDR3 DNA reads TGTGCCAGCAGCTGGAAAGGCGGTACTAGCGGGGGCCACCACGAGCAGTACTTC.

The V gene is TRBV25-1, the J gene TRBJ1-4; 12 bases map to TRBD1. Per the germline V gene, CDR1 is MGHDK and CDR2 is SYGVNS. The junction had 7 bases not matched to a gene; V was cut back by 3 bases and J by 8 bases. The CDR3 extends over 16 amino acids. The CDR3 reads CASSEGFGTGGEKLFF. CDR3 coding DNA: TGTGCCAGCAGTGAGGGCTTTGGGACAGGGGGCGAAAAACTGTTTTTT.

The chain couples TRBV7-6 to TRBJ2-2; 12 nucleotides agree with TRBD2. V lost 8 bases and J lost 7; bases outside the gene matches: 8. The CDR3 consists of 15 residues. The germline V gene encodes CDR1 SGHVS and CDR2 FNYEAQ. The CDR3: CASRASGGANGELFF. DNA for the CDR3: TGTGCCAGCCGGGCTAGCGGGGGGGCGAACGGGGAGCTGTTTTTT.

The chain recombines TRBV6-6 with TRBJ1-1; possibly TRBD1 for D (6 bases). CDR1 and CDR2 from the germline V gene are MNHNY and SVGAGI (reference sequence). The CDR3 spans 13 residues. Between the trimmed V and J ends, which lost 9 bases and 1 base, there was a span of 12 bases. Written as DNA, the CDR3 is TGTGCCAGTGCGGGGGGCGAGAACACTGAAGCTTTCTTT. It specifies CASAGGENTEAFF.

The CDR3 sequence: CASSFSGQGAGKSNQPQHF. Here the CDR3 DNA reads TGTGCCAGCAGTTTCTCAGGGCAGGGGGCTGGTAAGAGCAATCAGCCCCAGCATTTT. V usage is TRBV6-2 or TRBV6-3 and J usage is TRBJ1-5; TRBD1 aligns across 8 bases. The CDR3 totals 19 residues. CDR1 is MNHEY and CDR2 is SVGEGT in the germline V gene. V shed 4 bases, J shed 1 base, and the junction held 15 bases outside the gene matches.

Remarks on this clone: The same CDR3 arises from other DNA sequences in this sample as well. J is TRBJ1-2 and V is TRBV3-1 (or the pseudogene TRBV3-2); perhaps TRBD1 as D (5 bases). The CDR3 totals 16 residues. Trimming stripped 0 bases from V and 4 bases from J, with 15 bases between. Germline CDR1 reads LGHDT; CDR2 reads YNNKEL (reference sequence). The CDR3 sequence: CASSQDRTSVSYGYTF. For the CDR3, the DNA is TGTGCCAGCAGCCAAGACAGGACATCAGTCTCCTATGGCTACACCTTC.

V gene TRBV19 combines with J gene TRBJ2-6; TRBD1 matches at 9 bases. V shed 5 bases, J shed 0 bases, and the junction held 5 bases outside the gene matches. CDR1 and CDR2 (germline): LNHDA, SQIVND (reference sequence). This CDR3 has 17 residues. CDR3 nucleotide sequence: TGTGCCAGTAGTTTATGGACAGGGGTCTCTGGGGCCAACGTCCTGACTTTC. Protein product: CASSLWTGVSGANVLTF.

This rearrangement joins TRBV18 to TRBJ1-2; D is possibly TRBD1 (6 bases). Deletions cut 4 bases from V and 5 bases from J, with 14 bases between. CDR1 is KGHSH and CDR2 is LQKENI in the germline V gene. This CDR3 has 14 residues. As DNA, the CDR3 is TGTGCCAGCTCACAGGACAGTGGTGGGTATGGCTACACCTTC. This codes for CASSQDSGGYGYTF.

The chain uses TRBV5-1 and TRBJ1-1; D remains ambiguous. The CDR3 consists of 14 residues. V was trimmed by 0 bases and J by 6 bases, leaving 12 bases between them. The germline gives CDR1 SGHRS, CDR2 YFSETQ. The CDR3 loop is CASSLGSEGAEAFF. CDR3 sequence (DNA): TGCGCCAGCAGCTTGGGAAGTGAGGGCGCTGAAGCTTTCTTT.

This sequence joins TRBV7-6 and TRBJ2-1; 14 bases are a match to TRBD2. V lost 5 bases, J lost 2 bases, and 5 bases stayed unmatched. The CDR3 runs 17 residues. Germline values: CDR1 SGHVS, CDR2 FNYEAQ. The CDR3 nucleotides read TGTGCCAGCAGCCCCCGACTAGCGGGGGGGACCTACAATGAGCAGTTCTTC. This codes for CASSPRLAGGTYNEQFF.